Below are 21 T cell receptor beta chains sequenced from a single sample in a study of CD8 T cells in Susac syndrome. RNA, at roughly 0.5 to 1 ug, was reverse transcribed with random hexamers. TCRdb re-called the immunoSEQ multiplex PCR reads through MiXCR, storing one row per CDR3 protein. The sample includes roughly 200,000 distinct CDR3 sequences, roughly 95% of them seen just once. Material for sequencing was CD4+ T cells from PBMCs. The receptors were gathered from a human donor with multiple sclerosis.

This clonotype has only one observation. The gene calls are TRBV7-2 and TRBJ2-3, with TRBD1 matching over 11 bases. Germline lookup yields CDR1 SGHTA and CDR2 FQGNSA. Losses at the gene ends were 6 bases for V and 4 bases for J; bases not matched to a gene: 3. The CDR3 extends over 14 amino acids. CDR3 region: CASRLGQGADTQYF. The CDR3 nucleotides read TGTGCCAGCAGATTGGGACAGGGGGCAGATACGCAGTATTTT.

The J gene is TRBJ2-1, the V gene TRBV12-3 or TRBV12-4; 13 bases line up with TRBD2. Trimming removed 5 bases from V and 5 bases from J; junction bases left unmatched: 6. This CDR3 comprises 16 residues. In DNA form, the CDR3 reads TGTGCCAGCAGTACGCTACTAGCGGGGGGGGACAATGAGCAGTTCTTC. Translation: CASSTLLAGGDNEQFF.

This chain joins TRBV19 and TRBJ2-3; 9 bases match TRBD2. CDR1 and CDR2 (germline): LNHDA, SQIVND (reference sequence). Trimming at V came to 5 bases and at J to 4 bases, leaving 10 bases not matched to a gene. The CDR3 loop spans 16 amino acids. The CDR3 bases are TGTGCCAGTAGTCCCCGGCCTAGCGGGGAGCCAGATACGCAGTATTTT. It yields the protein CASSPRPSGEPDTQYF. Together with reference TRBV19 and TRBJ2-3, the CDR3 gives the full variable domain: DGGITQSPKYLFRKEGQNVTLSCEQNLNHDAMYWYRQDPGQGLRLIYYSQIVNDFQKGDIAEGYSVSREKKESFPLTVTSAQKNPTAFYLCASSPRPSGEPDTQYFGPGTRLTVL.

The genes are TRBV4-2 and TRBJ1-4, with TRBD1 matching 7 bases. The V gene end was trimmed by 1 base and the J gene end by 5 bases; junction bases not matched to a gene: 4. CDR1 is LGHNA and CDR2 is YNFKEQ in the germline V gene. This CDR3 spans 15 amino acids. The CDR3: CASSQGDRDNEKLFF. In DNA form, the CDR3 reads TGTGCCAGCAGCCAAGGGGACAGAGACAATGAAAAACTGTTTTTT.

The chain is built from TRBV7-8 and TRBJ2-3; the match to TRBD1 covers 8 bases. Germline V CDR1 and CDR2: SGHVS, FQNEAQ. The CDR3 runs 16 residues. V gave up 3 bases and J gave up 0 bases; unmatched junction bases: 5. The CDR3 coding sequence is TGTGCCAGCAGCTTCCGGACAGGGTTAAGCACAGATACGCAGTATTTT. It is translated as CASSFRTGLSTDTQYF.

The V and J genes are TRBV5-1 and TRBJ1-1; D is possibly TRBD1 (5 bases). Germline loops: CDR1 SGHRS, CDR2 YFSETQ. Trimming stripped 4 bases from V and 6 bases from J, with 13 bases between. The CDR3 spans 13 residues. CDR3: CASSTPGRAEAFF. The CDR3 DNA sequence: TGCGCCAGCAGCACGCCAGGGAGGGCTGAAGCTTTCTTT.

The chain joins TRBV24-1 to TRBJ1-1; TRBD1 is a possible D gene (5 bases). The V end was cut by 9 bases, the J end by 3 bases, with 7 bases between. The CDR3 totals 11 residues. CDR1 is KGHDR and CDR2 is SFDVKD in the germline V gene. Written as DNA, the CDR3 is TGTGCCACCCGACAGCACACTGAAGCTTTCTTT. Its protein is CATRQHTEAFF.

The chain recombines TRBV20-1 with TRBJ2-3; no definite D call. Trimming stripped 0 bases from V and 1 base from J, with 11 bases between. Germline V gives CDR1 DFQATT, CDR2 SNEGSKA (reference sequence). This CDR3 has 15 amino acids. The CDR3 is CSARDPLLGTDTQYF. CDR3 in DNA: TGCAGTGCTAGAGATCCTTTGTTGGGCACAGATACGCAGTATTTT.

The chain uses TRBV7-2 and TRBJ1-2; D is unclear. CDR1 and CDR2 from the germline V gene are SGHTA and FQGNSA. The CDR3 is 12 residues long. The V gene lost 4 bases and the J gene lost 5 bases, with 8 bases spanning the gap. The chain's CDR3 is CASSSLRYGYTF. The CDR3 DNA reads as TGTGCCAGCAGCTCCTTGCGTTATGGCTACACCTTC.

The rearrangement joins TRBV29-1 to TRBJ2-2; D gene ambiguous. CDR1 and CDR2 from the germline V gene are SQVTM and ANQGSEA. The CDR3 spans 15 residues. Trimming left V 0 bases short and J 1 base short, with 9 bases between. In DNA, the CDR3 is TGCAGCGTTGAAGATCGGCCAGGGAACACCGGGGAGCTGTTTTTT. Protein: CSVEDRPGNTGELFF.

V usage is TRBV6-6 and J usage is TRBJ1-2; TRBD1 is a possible D gene (6 bases). The CDR3 is 13 residues long. The V gene's germline CDR1 is MNHNY and CDR2 SVGAGI (reference sequence). The germline V and J ends were trimmed by 6 bases and 3 bases, with 11 bases remaining between them. This CDR3 reads CASRDSVDYGYTF. Written as DNA, the CDR3 is TGTGCCAGCAGGGACAGTGTAGACTATGGCTACACCTTC.

The genes are TRBV9 and TRBJ2-1; D remains ambiguous. Trimming pared 3 bases from V and 5 bases from J, leaving 12 bases between. Germline V gene data show CDR1 as SGDLS and CDR2 as YYNGEE. CDR3 length: 14 amino acids. In nucleotides, the CDR3 is TGTGCCAGCAGCGGGCCCCTTAAGAACAATGAGCAGTTCTTC. It translates to CASSGPLKNNEQFF. The variable domain in full, completed from reference TRBV9 and TRBJ2-1, reads DSGVTQTPKHLITATGQRVTLRCSPRSGDLSVYWYQQSLDQGLQFLIQYYNGEERAKGNILERFSAQQFPDLHSELNLSSLELGDSALYFCASSGPLKNNEQFFGPGTRLTVL.

CDR3 amino acids: CARAGTAGGYTF. The CDR3 region has the DNA TGTGCCAGAGCCGGGACCGCCGGGGGCTACACCTTC. V gene TRBV2 combines with J gene TRBJ1-2; D possibly corresponds to TRBD1 (5 bases). The CDR3 runs 12 residues. Trimming removed 9 bases from V and 8 bases from J, with 16 bases in between. CDR1 is SNHLY, CDR2 FYNNEI, per germline.

This chain's CDR3 is CASSEASAEQYF. The CDR3 DNA reads as TGTGCCAGCAGTGAAGCATCGGCGGAGCAGTACTTC. The chain couples TRBV2 to TRBJ2-7; D gene unclear. The CDR3 spans 12 residues. Trimming pared 0 bases from V and 7 bases from J, leaving 7 bases between. CDR1 and CDR2 (germline): SNHLY, FYNNEI.

The rearrangement uses TRBV9 and TRBJ2-3; TRBD2 aligns across 8 bases. With V trimmed by 4 bases and J by 4 bases, 8 bases remained unmatched. Germline V CDR1 and CDR2: SGDLS, YYNGEE. The CDR3 covers 15 residues. The CDR3 DNA reads TGTGCCAGCAGCTCAAGGGCTAGCGGGTCAGATACGCAGTATTTT. The encoded protein is CASSSRASGSDTQYF.

The genes are TRBV15 and TRBJ2-5; maybe TRBD1 (6 bases). V was trimmed by 8 bases and J by 4 bases, leaving 14 bases between them. Germline-derived CDR1 and CDR2 are LNHNV and YYDKDF (reference sequence). The CDR3 is 13 amino acids. The CDR3 sequence is CATGDISSETQYF. The CDR3 DNA reads as TGTGCCACCGGGGACATCTCGTCAGAGACCCAGTACTTC.

This chain uses TRBV4-2 with TRBJ2-1; 12 nucleotides match TRBD1. The germline V gene encodes CDR1 LGHNA and CDR2 YNFKEQ. CDR3 length equals 14 residues. J was trimmed by 12 bases and V by 3 bases; bases with no gene match: 6. The CDR3 bases are TGTGCCAGCAGCCAGGGACAGGGGGCGAAGGGGCAGTTCTTC. This encodes CASSQGQGAKGQFF.

A few counts support this clonotype. The chain recombines TRBV30 with TRBJ2-7, with unresolved D. This CDR3 has 16 amino acids. V lost 3 bases to trimming and J lost 0 bases, with 18 bases between them. Germline values: CDR1 GTSNPN, CDR2 SVGIG (reference sequence). This CDR3 is CAWRNSRPRSSYEQYF. As DNA, the CDR3 is TGTGCCTGGAGGAACTCAAGGCCGAGATCCTCCTACGAGCAGTACTTC.

This clonotype appeared a single time. The genes are TRBV20-1 and TRBJ2-5; weak D call: TRBD2 (5 bases). V was trimmed by 3 bases and J by 2 bases, leaving 16 bases between them. CDR1 and CDR2 from the germline V gene are DFQATT and SNEGSKA (reference sequence). The CDR3 is 15 residues long. CDR3 sequence reads: CSASPRRGSQETQYF. DNA of the CDR3: TGCAGTGCTAGTCCCCGACGGGGTTCACAAGAGACCCAGTACTTC.

This rearrangement joins TRBV28 to TRBJ1-5; D is unclear. CDR3 length equals 11 residues. V lost 9 bases and J 0 bases, leaving 3 bases between the germline ends. CDR1 is MDHEN, CDR2 SYDVKM, per germline. The CDR3 region has the DNA TGTGCCAGTGATAGCAATCAGCCCCAGCATTTT. Amino acids: CASDSNQPQHF.

The chain recombines TRBV30 with TRBJ2-7; TRBD1 aligns across 7 bases. Germline loops: CDR1 GTSNPN, CDR2 SVGIG (reference sequence). This CDR3 contains 15 residues. Germline trimming cut 2 bases from V and 3 bases from J; bases unmatched to any gene: 10. The CDR3 DNA reads TGTGCCTGGAGTCCCCCGACAGGGATGGGCTACGAGCAGTACTTC. Protein sequence: CAWSPPTGMGYEQYF.